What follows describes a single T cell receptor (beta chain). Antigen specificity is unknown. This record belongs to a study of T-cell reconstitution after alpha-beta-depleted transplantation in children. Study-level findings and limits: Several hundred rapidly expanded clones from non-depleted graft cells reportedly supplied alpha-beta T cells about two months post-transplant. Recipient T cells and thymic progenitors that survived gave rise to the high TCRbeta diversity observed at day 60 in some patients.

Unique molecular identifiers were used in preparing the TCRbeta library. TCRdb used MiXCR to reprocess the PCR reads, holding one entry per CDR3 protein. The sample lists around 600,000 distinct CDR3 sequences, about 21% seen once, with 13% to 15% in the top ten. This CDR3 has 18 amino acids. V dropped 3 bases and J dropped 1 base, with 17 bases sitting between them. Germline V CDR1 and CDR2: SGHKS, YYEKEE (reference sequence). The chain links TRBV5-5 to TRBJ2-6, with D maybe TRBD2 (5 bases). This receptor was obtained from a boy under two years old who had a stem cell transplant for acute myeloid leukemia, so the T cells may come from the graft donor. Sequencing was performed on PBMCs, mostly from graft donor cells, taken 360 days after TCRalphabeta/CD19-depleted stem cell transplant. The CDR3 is CASSWSDPRGSGANVLTF. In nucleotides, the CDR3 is TGTGCCAGCAGCTGGTCGGATCCACGGGGTTCTGGGGCCAACGTCCTGACTTTC.